The 27 T cell receptor beta chains reported below all come from one sample, sequenced in a study of shared clonotypes between healthy human individuals. Naivety among CD8 cells was defined by CD45RO negativity and positive CCR7 selection, thereby excluding terminally differentiated effector memory CD45RA+ cells. Measured with immunoSEQ multiplex PCR; TCRdb has only the in-frame clones, and not every one. The table records a few hundred thousand clones, less than 97% of them present only once. The specimen sequenced was naive CD8+ T cells sorted from blood. These receptors were obtained from a woman aged 30 to 39 in good health.

V gene TRBV30 combines with J gene TRBJ2-7; TRBD2 matches 12 bases. V shed 2 bases and J 7 bases; nucleotides not matched to a gene: 3. The CDR3 extends over 13 amino acids. The germline gives CDR1 GTSNPN, CDR2 SVGIG (reference sequence). CDR3 protein: CAWSLAGGWEQYF. For the CDR3, the DNA is TGTGCCTGGAGTCTAGCGGGAGGGTGGGAGCAGTACTTC.

This rearrangement joins TRBV27 to TRBJ2-1; 9 nucleotides align to TRBD2. Germline V gene data show CDR1 as MNHEY and CDR2 as SMNVEV (reference sequence). The CDR3 is made up of 15 amino acids. After removal of 3 bases from V and 8 bases from J, the junction contained 8 bases not matched to a gene. The CDR3 sequence is CASSFLSREGDEQFF. CDR3 sequence (DNA): TGTGCCAGCAGTTTCCTCTCGCGGGAGGGCGATGAGCAGTTCTTC.

The CDR3: CAGDATNEKLFF. Written as DNA, the CDR3 is TGTGCCGGAGATGCAACTAATGAAAAACTGTTTTTT. The J gene is TRBJ1-4, the V gene TRBV30; no reliable D call. Germline V CDR1 and CDR2: GTSNPN, SVGIG (reference sequence). This CDR3 region has 12 residues. The V and J ends lost 8 bases and 0 bases respectively, with 7 bases between them.

This chain links TRBV7-6 with TRBJ1-6, with TRBD1 matching over 12 bases. CDR1 is SGHVS, CDR2 FNYEAQ, per germline. The J segment lost 10 bases and the V segment lost 3 bases, leaving 1 base of the junction unmatched. The CDR3 is 14 residues long. The CDR3 coding sequence is TGTGCCAGCAGCTTCGGGACAGGGGGCTCACCCCTCCACTTT. It specifies CASSFGTGGSPLHF.

The chain links TRBV15 to TRBJ1-4, with TRBD1 matching over 10 bases. V was clipped by 5 bases and J by 3 bases; unmatched bases: 3. The CDR3 runs to 15 residues. Per germline, CDR1 LNHNV and CDR2 YYDKDF (reference sequence). The CDR3 is CATSVDRGANEKLFF. CDR3 DNA: TGTGCCACCAGCGTGGACAGGGGGGCTAATGAAAAACTGTTTTTT.

V is TRBV5-6 and J is TRBJ2-7, with D tentatively TRBD1 (6 bases). There are 14 residues in the CDR3. Germline assignment: CDR1 SGHDT and CDR2 YYEEEE. V was shortened by 2 bases and J by 3 bases, with 12 bases between the two germline ends. As DNA, the CDR3 is TGTGCCAGCAGCTTTAGGGACACCAACTACGAGCAGTACTTC. The encoded protein is CASSFRDTNYEQYF.

Of note for this clone: This CDR3 is also generated by other DNA sequences in the sample. The chain combines TRBV5-4 with TRBJ1-1; possible D gene TRBD1, 5 bases. Trimming shortened V by 4 bases and J by 2 bases, and 9 bases separated the two germline ends. Germline assignment: CDR1 SGHNT and CDR2 YYREEE (reference sequence). The CDR3 is made up of 13 amino acids. CDR3 amino acids: CASSLGTNTEAFF. The DNA of the CDR3 is TGTGCCAGCAGCCTGGGGACTAACACTGAAGCTTTCTTT.

The V call is TRBV6-1, the J call TRBJ1-2; the match to TRBD1 covers 9 bases. The CDR3 length is 16 residues. J gave up 6 bases and V 3 bases, and 11 bases lay outside the gene matches. CDR1 and CDR2 from the germline V gene are MNHNS and SASEGT. This CDR3 is CASSELGTGRSDGYTF. Written as DNA, the CDR3 is TGTGCCAGCAGTGAGCTAGGGACAGGGCGTAGTGATGGCTACACCTTC.

The chain recombines TRBV5-5 with TRBJ2-7; D gene ambiguous. The CDR3 runs 12 residues. The V end was cut by 4 bases, the J end by 0 bases, with 5 bases between. The germline gives CDR1 SGHKS, CDR2 YYEKEE (reference sequence). The chain's CDR3 is CASSATSYEQYF. In DNA, the CDR3 is TGTGCCAGCAGCGCAACCTCCTACGAGCAGTACTTC.

The chain has TRBV4-1 and TRBJ1-5, with a possible D match to TRBD1 (5 bases). Germline-derived CDR1 and CDR2 are MGHRA and YSYEKL. V shed 8 bases and J shed 4 bases, with 12 bases lying between them. CDR3 size: 13 residues. DNA of the CDR3: TGCGCCAGCGGAAGGGGACCAAATCAGCCCCAGCATTTT. It is translated as CASGRGPNQPQHF.

The rearrangement uses TRBV5-4 and TRBJ2-7; 8 positions agree with TRBD2. In germline, CDR1 is SGHNT, CDR2 YYREEE (reference sequence). This CDR3 is 14 amino acids long. Trimming cost V 5 bases and J 7 bases; bases outside gene matches: 11. The CDR3 is CASRRREAPWEQYF. The CDR3 bases are TGTGCCAGCAGACGGCGGGAGGCTCCTTGGGAGCAGTACTTC.

V and J are TRBV25-1 and TRBJ1-1; D perhaps matches TRBD1 (6 bases). Germline-derived CDR1 and CDR2 are MGHDK and SYGVNS. V gave up 4 bases and J gave up 9 bases, with 18 bases separating them. This CDR3 is 14 amino acids long. For the CDR3, the DNA is TGTGCCAGCAGTGTCGGATTGACAGGAGCTAAAGCTTTCTTT. It encodes CASSVGLTGAKAFF.

In its sample, this clone was seen once. The chain links TRBV2 to TRBJ2-1; D is ambiguous. The CDR3 has 12 amino acids. Germline values: CDR1 SNHLY, CDR2 FYNNEI. V dropped 11 bases and J dropped 4 bases, with 12 bases sitting between them. CDR3 region: CASTRIYNEQFF. In DNA, the CDR3 is TGTGCCTCAACCCGCATTTACAATGAGCAGTTCTTC.

The CDR3 coding sequence is TGCGCCAGCAAAGGGACTAGCGGGAGTAACTACGAGCAGTACTTC. It specifies CASKGTSGSNYEQYF. The rearrangement links TRBV5-1 to TRBJ2-7; 14 bases match TRBD2. V shed 6 bases and J 3 bases; nucleotides not matched to a gene: 5. Germline V lookup: CDR1 SGHRS, CDR2 YFSETQ. CDR3 size: 15 residues. The entire variable domain, with the rest obtained from reference TRBV5-1 and TRBJ2-7, is as follows: KAGVTQTPRYLIKTRGQQVTLSCSPISGHRSVSWYQQTPGQGLQFLFEYFSETQRNKGNFPGRFSGRQFSNSRSEMNVSTLELGDSALYLCASKGTSGSNYEQYFGPGTRLTVT.

The chain couples TRBV30 to TRBJ1-3; D call uncertain. Germline values: CDR1 GTSNPN, CDR2 SVGIG (reference sequence). V lost 3 bases to trimming and J lost 4 bases, with 4 bases between them. CDR3 size: 11 residues. The chain's CDR3 is CAWRTGNTIYF. The CDR3 nucleotides read TGTGCCTGGAGGACGGGAAACACCATATATTTT. Based on the CDR3 plus reference TRBV30 and TRBJ1-3, the full variable domain is SQTIHQWPATLVQPVGSPLSLECTVEGTSNPNLYWYRQAAGRGLQLLFYSVGIGQISSEVPQNLSASRPQDRQFILSSKKLLLSDSGFYLCAWRTGNTIYFGEGSWLTVV.

The J gene is TRBJ1-5, the V gene TRBV9; 8 nucleotides match TRBD1. Per the germline V gene, CDR1 is SGDLS and CDR2 is YYNGEE. The ends lost 2 bases at V and 5 bases at J; junction bases unmatched: 6. CDR3 length: 15 amino acids. The CDR3 bases are TGTGCCAGCAGCGTGGGACAGGCGGCCTATCAGCCCCAGCATTTT. It is translated as CASSVGQAAYQPQHF. The whole variable domain, filled in from reference TRBV9 and TRBJ1-5, reads DSGVTQTPKHLITATGQRVTLRCSPRSGDLSVYWYQQSLDQGLQFLIQYYNGEERAKGNILERFSAQQFPDLHSELNLSSLELGDSALYFCASSVGQAAYQPQHFGDGTRLSIL.

The chain couples TRBV28 to TRBJ1-2, with D tentatively TRBD1 (6 bases). Trimming removed 2 bases from V and 4 bases from J, with 17 bases in between. The CDR3 consists of 16 residues. CDR1 is MDHEN and CDR2 is SYDVKM in the germline V gene. The CDR3 reads CASSLPPRGGVYGYTF. As DNA, the CDR3 is TGTGCCAGCAGTTTACCCCCCAGGGGAGGGGTCTATGGCTACACCTTC.

Regarding this clone: Other DNA sequences from this sample encode an identical CDR3 as well. This chain's CDR3 is CASSQGGNTEAFF. CDR3 sequence (DNA): TGCGCCAGCAGCCAAGGTGGGAACACTGAAGCTTTCTTT. The chain recombines TRBV4-1 with TRBJ1-1, with D unclear. The CDR3 runs 13 residues. V shed 1 base and J shed 1 base, with 4 bases lying between them. Germline V lookup: CDR1 MGHRA, CDR2 YSYEKL.

This rearrangement joins TRBV7-2 to TRBJ2-1; no firm D call. V was shortened by 3 bases and J by 6 bases, with 15 bases between the two germline ends. This CDR3 region has 15 residues. Per the germline V gene, CDR1 is SGHTA and CDR2 is FQGNSA. This CDR3 is CASSFFGLSRNEQFF. Here the CDR3 DNA reads TGTGCCAGCAGCTTCTTCGGCCTGTCTCGCAATGAGCAGTTCTTC.

The rearrangement links TRBV29-1 to TRBJ2-1; D is possibly TRBD2 (6 bases). This CDR3 region has 14 residues. Germline loops: CDR1 SQVTM, CDR2 ANQGSEA. Between the trimmed V and J ends, which lost 7 bases and 7 bases, there was a span of 20 bases. The CDR3 DNA sequence: TGCAGCGGGCGACTAGGACGGGGGAAGAATGAGCAGTTCTTC. This sequence encodes CSGRLGRGKNEQFF.

This clone was seen just once. This chain connects TRBV7-6 to TRBJ2-7; 7 bases are shared with TRBD2. After removal of 2 bases from V and 0 bases from J, the junction contained 16 bases not matched to a gene. CDR1 and CDR2 (germline): SGHVS, FNYEAQ. The CDR3 covers 19 residues. The CDR3 nucleotides are TGTGCCAGCAGCTTATCGAGTCGAGTTGGGCGGGAGACCTCCTACGAGCAGTACTTC. Translation gives CASSLSSRVGRETSYEQYF.

The genes are TRBV27 and TRBJ2-4; unclear D gene. Trimming took 8 bases from V and 7 from J, leaving 12 bases between them. The CDR3 consists of 12 residues. Per germline, CDR1 MNHEY and CDR2 SMNVEV (reference sequence). The CDR3, as DNA: TGTGCCAGCGGCGAATTTCGGAACATTCAGTACTTC. Residues: CASGEFRNIQYF.

This clone was seen just once. This chain uses TRBV29-1 with TRBJ2-5; D call uncertain. Matching the DNA end better, TRBJ2-7 makes the J call doubtful. The CDR3 is 11 residues long. The germline V gene encodes CDR1 SQVTM and CDR2 ANQGSEA. CDR3 coding DNA: TGCAGCGTTGGAATTGGGTACGAGCAGTACTTC. It specifies CSVGIGYEQYF.

The chain uses TRBV4-2 and TRBJ2-7; D ambiguous. Between the trimmed V and J ends, which lost 0 bases and 7 bases, there was a span of 16 bases. CDR1 LGHNA and CDR2 YNFKEQ come from the germline V gene. This CDR3 spans 15 amino acids. The CDR3 loop is CASSQDSGSRREQYF. The DNA of the CDR3 is TGTGCCAGCAGCCAAGATAGTGGATCACGGCGGGAGCAGTACTTC.

The gene calls are TRBV30 and TRBJ1-4; the match to TRBD1 covers 7 bases. The CDR3 runs to 14 residues. Per germline, CDR1 GTSNPN and CDR2 SVGIG (reference sequence). With V trimmed by 0 bases and J by 5 bases, 3 bases remained unmatched. CDR3 coding DNA: TGTGCCTGGAGTGTTGAGGGGGCGAATGAAAAACTGTTTTTT. Residues: CAWSVEGANEKLFF.

The rearrangement uses TRBV27 and TRBJ2-1, with D perhaps matching TRBD1 (7 bases). The V end was cut by 4 bases, the J end by 2 bases, with 18 bases between. Looked up from germline, CDR1 is MNHEY and CDR2 is SMNVEV (reference sequence). The CDR3 spans 17 residues. Here the CDR3 DNA reads TGTGCCAGCAGTTACGGGGGACAGCGTGGTCCCTACAATGAGCAGTTCTTC. Translating gives CASSYGGQRGPYNEQFF.

The genes are TRBV4-2 and TRBJ2-5, with 10 bases fitting TRBD2. The end of the DNA aligns better with TRBJ2-7, so the J call may be wrong. The CDR3 length is 16 residues. Germline CDR1 LGHNA, CDR2 YNFKEQ. Here the CDR3 DNA reads TGTGCCAGCAGCCAAGAGGGACTAGCGCCGAGCTACGAGCAGTACTTC. Protein: CASSQEGLAPSYEQYF.